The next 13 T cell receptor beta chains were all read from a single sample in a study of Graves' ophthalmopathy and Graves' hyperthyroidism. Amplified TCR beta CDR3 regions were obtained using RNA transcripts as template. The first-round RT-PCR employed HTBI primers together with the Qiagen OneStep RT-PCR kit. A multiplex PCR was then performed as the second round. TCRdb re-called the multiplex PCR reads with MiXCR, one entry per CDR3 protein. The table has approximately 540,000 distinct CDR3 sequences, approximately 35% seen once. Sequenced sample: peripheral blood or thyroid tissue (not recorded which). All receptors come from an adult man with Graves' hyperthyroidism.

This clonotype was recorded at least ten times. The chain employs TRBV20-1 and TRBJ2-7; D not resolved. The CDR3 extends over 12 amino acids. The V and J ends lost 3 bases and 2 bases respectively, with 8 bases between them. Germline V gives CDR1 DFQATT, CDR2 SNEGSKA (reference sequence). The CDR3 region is CSARTQTYEQYF. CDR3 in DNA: TGCAGTGCTAGGACTCAGACCTACGAGCAGTACTTC.

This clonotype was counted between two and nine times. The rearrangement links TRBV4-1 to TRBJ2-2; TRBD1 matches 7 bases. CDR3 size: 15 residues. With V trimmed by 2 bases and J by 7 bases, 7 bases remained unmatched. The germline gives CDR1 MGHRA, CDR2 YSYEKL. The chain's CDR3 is CASSQPGTVDGELFF. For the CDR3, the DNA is TGCGCCAGCAGCCAACCCGGGACAGTTGACGGGGAGCTGTTTTTT.

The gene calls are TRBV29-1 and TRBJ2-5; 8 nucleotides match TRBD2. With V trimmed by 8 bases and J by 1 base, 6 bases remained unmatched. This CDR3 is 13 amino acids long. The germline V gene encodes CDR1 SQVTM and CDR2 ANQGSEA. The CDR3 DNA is TGCAGCTTAGACGGGGGGGCCCAAGAGACCCAGTACTTC. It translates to CSLDGGAQETQYF.

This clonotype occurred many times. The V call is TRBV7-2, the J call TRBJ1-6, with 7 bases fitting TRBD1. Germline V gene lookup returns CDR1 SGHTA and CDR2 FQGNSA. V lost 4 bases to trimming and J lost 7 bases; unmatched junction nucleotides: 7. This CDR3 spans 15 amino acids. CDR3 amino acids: CASSWEDRNNSPLHF. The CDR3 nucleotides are TGTGCCAGCAGCTGGGAGGACAGGAACAATTCACCCCTCCACTTT.

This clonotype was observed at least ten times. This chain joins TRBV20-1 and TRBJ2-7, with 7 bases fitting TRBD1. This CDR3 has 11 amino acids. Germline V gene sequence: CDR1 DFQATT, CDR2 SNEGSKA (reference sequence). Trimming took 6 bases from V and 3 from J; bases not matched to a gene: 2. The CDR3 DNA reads TGCAGTGCCGGGACAGACTACGAGCAGTACTTC. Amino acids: CSAGTDYEQYF.

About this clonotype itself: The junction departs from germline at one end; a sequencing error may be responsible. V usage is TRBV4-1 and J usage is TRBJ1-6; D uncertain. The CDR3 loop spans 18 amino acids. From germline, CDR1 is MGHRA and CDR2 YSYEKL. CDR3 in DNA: TGTGCCAGCAGCCAGACACCGCCGGGGAGCTCCTATAATTCACCCCTCCACTTT. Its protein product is CASSQTPPGSSYNSPLHF.

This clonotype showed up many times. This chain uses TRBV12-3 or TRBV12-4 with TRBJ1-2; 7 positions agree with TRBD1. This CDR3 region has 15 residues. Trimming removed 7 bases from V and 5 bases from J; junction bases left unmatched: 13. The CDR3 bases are TGTGCCAGCACCGGCGGGACAGCGGGGGCTTATGGCTACACCTTC. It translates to CASTGGTAGAYGYTF.

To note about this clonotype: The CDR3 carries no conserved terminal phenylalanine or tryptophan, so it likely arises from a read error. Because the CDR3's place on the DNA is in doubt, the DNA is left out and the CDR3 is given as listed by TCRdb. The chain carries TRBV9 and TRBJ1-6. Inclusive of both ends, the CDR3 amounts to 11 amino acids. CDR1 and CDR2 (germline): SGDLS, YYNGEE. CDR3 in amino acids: CASSVGSQFNY.

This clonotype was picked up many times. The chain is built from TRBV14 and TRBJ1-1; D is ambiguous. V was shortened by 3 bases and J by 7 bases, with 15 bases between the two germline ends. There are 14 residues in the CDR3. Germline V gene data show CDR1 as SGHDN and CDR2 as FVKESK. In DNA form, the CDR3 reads TGTGCCAGCAGCCATGACGCGGATGGGGTTGAAGCTTTCTTT. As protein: CASSHDADGVEAFF.

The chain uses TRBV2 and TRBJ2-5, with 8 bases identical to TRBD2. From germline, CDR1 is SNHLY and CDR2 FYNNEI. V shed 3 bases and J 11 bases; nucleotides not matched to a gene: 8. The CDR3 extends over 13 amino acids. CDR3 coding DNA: TGTGCCAGCAGTGATCTCGGGGGGGCAGCGCAGTACTTC. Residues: CASSDLGGAAQYF.

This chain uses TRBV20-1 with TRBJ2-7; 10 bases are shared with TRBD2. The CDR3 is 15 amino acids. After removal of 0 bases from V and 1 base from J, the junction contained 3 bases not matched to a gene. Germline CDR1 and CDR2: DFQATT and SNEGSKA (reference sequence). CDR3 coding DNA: TGCAGTGCTAGAGATATAGCGGGGGGTTCCTACGAGCAGTACTTC. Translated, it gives CSARDIAGGSYEQYF.

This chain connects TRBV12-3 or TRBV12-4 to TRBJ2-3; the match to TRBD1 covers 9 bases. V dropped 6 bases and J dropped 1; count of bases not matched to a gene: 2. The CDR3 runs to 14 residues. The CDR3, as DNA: TGTGCCAGCAGGCGACAGGGGGGCACAGATACGCAGTATTTT. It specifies CASRRQGGTDTQYF.

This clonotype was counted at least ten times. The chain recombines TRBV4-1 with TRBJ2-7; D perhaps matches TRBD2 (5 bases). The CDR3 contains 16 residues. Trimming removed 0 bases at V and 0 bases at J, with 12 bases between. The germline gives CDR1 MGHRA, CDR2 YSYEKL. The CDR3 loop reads CASSQEGSGSSYEQYF. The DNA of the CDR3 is TGCGCCAGCAGCCAAGAAGGATCGGGATCCTCCTACGAGCAGTACTTC.